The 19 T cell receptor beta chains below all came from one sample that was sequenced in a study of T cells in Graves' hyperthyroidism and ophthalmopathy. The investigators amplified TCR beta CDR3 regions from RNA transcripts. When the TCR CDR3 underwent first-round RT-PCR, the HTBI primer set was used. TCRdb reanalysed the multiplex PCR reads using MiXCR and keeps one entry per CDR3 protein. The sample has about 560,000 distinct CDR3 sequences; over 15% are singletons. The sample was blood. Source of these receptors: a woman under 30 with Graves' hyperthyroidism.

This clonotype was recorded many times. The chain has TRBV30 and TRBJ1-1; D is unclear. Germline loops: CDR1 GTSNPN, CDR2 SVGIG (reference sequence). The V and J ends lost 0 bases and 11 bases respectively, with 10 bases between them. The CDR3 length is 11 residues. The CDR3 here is CAWSVRSSAFF. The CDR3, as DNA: TGTGCCTGGAGTGTACGGTCCTCCGCTTTCTTT. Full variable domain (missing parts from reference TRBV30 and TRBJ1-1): SQTIHQWPATLVQPVGSPLSLECTVEGTSNPNLYWYRQAAGRGLQLLFYSVGIGQISSEVPQNLSASRPQDRQFILSSKKLLLSDSGFYLCAWSVRSSAFFGQGTRLTVV.

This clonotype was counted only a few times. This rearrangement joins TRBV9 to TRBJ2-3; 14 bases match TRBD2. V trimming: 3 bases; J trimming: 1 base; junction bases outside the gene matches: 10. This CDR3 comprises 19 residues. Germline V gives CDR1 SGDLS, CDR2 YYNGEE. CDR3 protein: CASSEPGTSGGERTDTQYF. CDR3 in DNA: TGTGCCAGCAGCGAGCCCGGGACTAGCGGGGGCGAGCGCACAGATACGCAGTATTTT.

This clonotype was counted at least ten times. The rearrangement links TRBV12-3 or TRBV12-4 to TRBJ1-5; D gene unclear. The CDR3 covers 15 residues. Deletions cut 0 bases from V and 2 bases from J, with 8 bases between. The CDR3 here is CASSLAGPGNQPQHF. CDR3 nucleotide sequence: TGTGCCAGCAGTTTAGCCGGCCCGGGCAATCAGCCCCAGCATTTT.

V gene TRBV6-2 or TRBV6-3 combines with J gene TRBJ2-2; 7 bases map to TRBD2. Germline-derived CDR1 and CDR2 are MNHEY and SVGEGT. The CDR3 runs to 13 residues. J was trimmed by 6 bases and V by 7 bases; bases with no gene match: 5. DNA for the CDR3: TGTGCCAGCATTCCCAGCGGGGCCGGGGAGCTGTTTTTT. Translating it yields CASIPSGAGELFF.

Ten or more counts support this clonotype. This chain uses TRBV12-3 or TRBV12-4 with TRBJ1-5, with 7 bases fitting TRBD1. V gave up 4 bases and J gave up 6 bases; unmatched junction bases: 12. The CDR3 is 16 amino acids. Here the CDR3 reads CASSWARGGAGQPQHF. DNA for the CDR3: TGTGCCAGCAGTTGGGCTCGAGGGGGCGCGGGTCAGCCCCAGCATTTT.

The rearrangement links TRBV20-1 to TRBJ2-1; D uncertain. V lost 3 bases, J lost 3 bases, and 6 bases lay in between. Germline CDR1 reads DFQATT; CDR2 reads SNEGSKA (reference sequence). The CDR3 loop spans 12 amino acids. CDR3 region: CSASPSYNEQFF. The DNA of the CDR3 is TGCAGTGCTAGCCCCAGCTACAATGAGCAGTTCTTC.

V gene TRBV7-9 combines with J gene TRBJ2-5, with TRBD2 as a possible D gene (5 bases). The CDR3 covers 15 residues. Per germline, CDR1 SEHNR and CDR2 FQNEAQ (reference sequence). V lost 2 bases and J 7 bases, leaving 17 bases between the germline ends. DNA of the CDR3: TGTGCCAGCAGCTTAAGAGGGTCCGCACGTGCGACCCAGTACTTC. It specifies CASSLRGSARATQYF.

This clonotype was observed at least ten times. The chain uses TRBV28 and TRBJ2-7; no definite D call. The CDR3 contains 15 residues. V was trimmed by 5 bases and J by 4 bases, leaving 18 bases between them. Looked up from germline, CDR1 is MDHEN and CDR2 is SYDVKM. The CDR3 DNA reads TGTGCCAGCAGTCGACCCGACGAGAAAATTTACGAGCAGTACTTC. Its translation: CASSRPDEKIYEQYF.

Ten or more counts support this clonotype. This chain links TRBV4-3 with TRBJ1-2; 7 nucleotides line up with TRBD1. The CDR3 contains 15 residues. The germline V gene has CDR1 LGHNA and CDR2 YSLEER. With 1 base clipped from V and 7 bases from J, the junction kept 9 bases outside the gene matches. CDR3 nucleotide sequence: TGCGCCAGCAGCCAAGGGACAGGTTTGGGAGGTGGCTACACCTTC. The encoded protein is CASSQGTGLGGGYTF.

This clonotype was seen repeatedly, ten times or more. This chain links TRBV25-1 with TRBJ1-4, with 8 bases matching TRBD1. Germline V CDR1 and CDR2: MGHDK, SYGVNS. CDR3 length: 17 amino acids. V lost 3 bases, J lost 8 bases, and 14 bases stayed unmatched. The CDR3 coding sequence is TGTGCCAGCAGTGAGACCGACAGGGGATGGGGTAGAGAAAAACTGTTTTTT. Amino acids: CASSETDRGWGREKLFF.

The CDR3 DNA reads TGTGCCAGCAGCTTAGACACGGCAGATACGCAGTATTTT. Protein: CASSLDTADTQYF. The chain uses TRBV7-9 and TRBJ2-3; unclear D gene. Germline V CDR1 and CDR2: SEHNR, FQNEAQ (reference sequence). This CDR3 has 13 residues. Trimming removed 1 base at V and 4 bases at J, with 6 bases between.

The CDR3 coding sequence is TGTGCCAGCAGCCACAGCGGGAGTCCCCACCCAGATACGCAGTATTTT. The encoded protein is CASSHSGSPHPDTQYF. The J gene is TRBJ2-3, the V gene TRBV3-1, with TRBD2 identical over 8 bases. The V gene's germline CDR1 is LGHDT and CDR2 YNNKEL (reference sequence). The CDR3 has 16 amino acids. The V gene end was trimmed by 3 bases and the J gene end by 4 bases; junction bases not matched to a gene: 9.

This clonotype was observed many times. CDR3 loop: CAIRQGETQYF. In DNA, the CDR3 is TGTGCCATCAGACAGGGAGAGACCCAGTACTTC. The chain uses TRBV10-3 and TRBJ2-5; a possible D gene is TRBD1 (6 bases). Germline assignment: CDR1 ENHRY and CDR2 SYGVKD. V lost 6 bases, J lost 4 bases, and 6 bases lay in between. The CDR3 covers 11 residues.

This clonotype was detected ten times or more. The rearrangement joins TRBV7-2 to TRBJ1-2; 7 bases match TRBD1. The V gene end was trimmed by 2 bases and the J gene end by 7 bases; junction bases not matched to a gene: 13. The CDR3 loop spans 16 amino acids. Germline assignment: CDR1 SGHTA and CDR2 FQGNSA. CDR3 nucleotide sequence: TGTGCCAGCAGCTTATTCATAAGCAGGGGGAGTAGTGGCTACACCTTC. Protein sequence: CASSLFISRGSSGYTF.

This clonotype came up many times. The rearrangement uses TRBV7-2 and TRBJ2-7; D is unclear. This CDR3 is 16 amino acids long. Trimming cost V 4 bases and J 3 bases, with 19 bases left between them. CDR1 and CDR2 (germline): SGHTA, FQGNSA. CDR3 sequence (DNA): TGTGCCAGCAGCTCAGCGATGGGCCTCCCTCACTACGAGCAGTACTTC. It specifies CASSSAMGLPHYEQYF.

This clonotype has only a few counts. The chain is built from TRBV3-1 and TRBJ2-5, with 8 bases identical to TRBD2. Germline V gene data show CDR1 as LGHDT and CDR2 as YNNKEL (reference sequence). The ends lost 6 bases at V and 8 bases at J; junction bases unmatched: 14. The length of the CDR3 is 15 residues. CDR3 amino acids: CASSPGLVGPGTQYF. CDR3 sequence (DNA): TGTGCCAGCAGTCCGGGACTAGTAGGACCTGGTACCCAGTACTTC.

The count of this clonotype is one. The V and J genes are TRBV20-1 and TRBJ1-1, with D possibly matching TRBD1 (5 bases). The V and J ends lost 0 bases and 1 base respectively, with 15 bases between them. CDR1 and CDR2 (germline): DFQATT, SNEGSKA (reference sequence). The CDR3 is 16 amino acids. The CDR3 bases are TGCAGTGCTAGAGATTCGGTCGCAGGGACGAACACTGAAGCTTTCTTT. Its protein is CSARDSVAGTNTEAFF.

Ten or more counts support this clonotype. Written as DNA, the CDR3 is TGCGCCAGCAGCTTGAACAAAGCGGGGGGGCACACAGATACGCAGTATTTT. Residues: CASSLNKAGGHTDTQYF. V is TRBV5-1 and J is TRBJ2-3; TRBD2 agrees at 10 bases. Germline V lookup: CDR1 SGHRS, CDR2 YFSETQ. The CDR3 has 17 amino acids. The ends lost 1 base at V and 2 bases at J; junction bases unmatched: 7.

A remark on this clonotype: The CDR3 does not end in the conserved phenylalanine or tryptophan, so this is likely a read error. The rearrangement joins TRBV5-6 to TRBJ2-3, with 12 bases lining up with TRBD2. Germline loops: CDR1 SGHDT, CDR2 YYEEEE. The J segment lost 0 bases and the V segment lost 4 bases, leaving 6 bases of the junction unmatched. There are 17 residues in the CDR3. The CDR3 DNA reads TGTGCCAGCAGCGTGACTAGCGGGAGTATTAGCACAGATACGCAGTATCTT. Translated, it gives CASSVTSGSISTDTQYL.